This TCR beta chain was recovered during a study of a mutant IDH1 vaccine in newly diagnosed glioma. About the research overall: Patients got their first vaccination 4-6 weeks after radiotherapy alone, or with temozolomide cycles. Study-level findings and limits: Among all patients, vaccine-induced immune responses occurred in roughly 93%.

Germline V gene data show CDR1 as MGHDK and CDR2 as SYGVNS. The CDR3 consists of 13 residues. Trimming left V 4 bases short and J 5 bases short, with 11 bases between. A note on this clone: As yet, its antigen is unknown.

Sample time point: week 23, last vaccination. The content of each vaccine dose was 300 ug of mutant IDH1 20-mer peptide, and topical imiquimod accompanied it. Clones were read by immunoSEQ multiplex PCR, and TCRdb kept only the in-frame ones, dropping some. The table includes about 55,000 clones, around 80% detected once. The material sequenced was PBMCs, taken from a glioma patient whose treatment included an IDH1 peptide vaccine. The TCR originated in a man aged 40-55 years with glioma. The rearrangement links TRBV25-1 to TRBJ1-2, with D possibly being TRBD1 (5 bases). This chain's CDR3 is CASSVTDLYGYTF. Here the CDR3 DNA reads TGTGCCAGCAGTGTGACAGATTTATATGGCTACACCTTC.